In its sample, the clone carrying this T cell receptor beta chain was seen a few times. The antigen is not known. These data are taken from a study of T cell repertoires in cytomegalovirus infection. TCRdb itself ran the reads through MiXCR, one entry per CDR3 protein. The sample includes roughly 920,000 distinct CDR3 sequences, about 33% of them seen just once. The sample here was cultured CD8+ T cells from PBMCs, taken from culture after CMV antigen stimulation. This clonotype was sampled from a human donor in good health (CMV status not recorded). Some clones in this sample may be carry-over from other donors' samples.

The CDR3 loop reads CASSPSGYQPQHF. DNA of the CDR3: TGTGCCAGCTCACCAAGCGGATATCAGCCCCAGCATTTT. The chain joins TRBV18 to TRBJ1-5; D call uncertain. The CDR3 length is 13 residues. With 2 bases removed from V and 5 bases from J, the gap between germline ends came to 7 bases. The germline CDR1 and CDR2 sequences are KGHSH and LQKENI.